Each of the 10 T cell receptor beta chains below was sequenced from the same sample in a study of cytomegalovirus exposure and HLA in healthy donors. The PCR ran on 60 Vbeta and 13 Jbeta primers. The table came from immunoSEQ multiplex PCR; TCRdb's copy has only in-frame clones and leaves some out. This sample has around 130,000 clones, with 77% found just once. Input material: PBMCs. Every receptor here comes from a man aged 18 to 35 in good health and CMV-seropositive.

The rearrangement uses TRBV2 and TRBJ1-5; D is perhaps TRBD1 (5 bases). This CDR3 has 13 residues. The V end lost 8 bases, the J end lost 11 bases, and 19 bases lay between the germline ends. Germline lookup yields CDR1 SNHLY and CDR2 FYNNEI. This CDR3 is CASSSDSLGSQHF. CDR3 bases: TGTGCCAGCTCTAGCGACAGCTTGGGGTCCCAGCATTTT.

CDR3 bases: TGCGCCAGCAGCTCCTACAGGGCGCAGAACACTGAAGCTTTCTTT. This translates into CASSSYRAQNTEAFF. The V gene is TRBV5-1, the J gene TRBJ1-1, with a weak D call TRBD1 (6 bases). In germline, CDR1 is SGHRS, CDR2 YFSETQ. V shed 3 bases and J shed 1 base, with 13 bases lying between them. CDR3 size: 15 residues.

The gene calls are TRBV6-5 and TRBJ2-7; 7 bases match TRBD1. V lost 2 bases to trimming and J lost 3 bases; unmatched junction nucleotides: 7. Germline lookup yields CDR1 MNHEY and CDR2 SVGAGI. The CDR3 extends over 15 amino acids. The CDR3 is CASSYRRGRRYEQYF. The DNA for the CDR3 is TGTGCCAGCAGTTACAGAAGGGGGCGTCGCTACGAGCAGTACTTC.

The J gene is TRBJ2-3, the V gene TRBV15, with D unresolved. The CDR3 is 12 amino acids. Trimming removed 7 bases from V and 5 bases from J, with 10 bases in between. Germline V gene lookup returns CDR1 LNHNV and CDR2 YYDKDF (reference sequence). The CDR3 is CATTEVGDTQYF. In DNA, the CDR3 is TGTGCCACCACCGAGGTAGGAGATACGCAGTATTTT.

V gene TRBV4-1 combines with J gene TRBJ1-3; D is ambiguous. The length of the CDR3 is 14 residues. Germline V gene lookup returns CDR1 MGHRA and CDR2 YSYEKL. Trimming pared 1 base from V and 0 bases from J, leaving 4 bases between. The CDR3 DNA reads as TGCGCCAGCAGCCAAGTACTCTCTGGAAACACCATATATTTT. Translating gives CASSQVLSGNTIYF.

This clone has a single count. CDR3 nucleotide sequence: TGTGCCAGCAGCTTATCAGGGATGAACACTGAAGCTTTCTTT. Residues: CASSLSGMNTEAFF. The chain joins TRBV7-6 to TRBJ1-1; possible D gene TRBD1, 5 bases. This CDR3 is 14 amino acids long. The germline gives CDR1 SGHVS, CDR2 FNYEAQ. V lost 2 bases, J lost 0 bases, and 7 bases lay in between.

This clone was counted a single time. The V and J genes are TRBV15 and TRBJ2-5; 7 bases align to TRBD1. Unmatched junction bases numbered 10, after V lost 7 bases and J lost 2 bases. Germline loops: CDR1 LNHNV, CDR2 YYDKDF (reference sequence). The CDR3 spans 15 residues. In nucleotides, the CDR3 is TGTGCCACCACCATAAGAACGACAGGGCAAGAGACCCAGTACTTC. It encodes CATTIRTTGQETQYF. Supplemented by reference TRBV15 and TRBJ2-5, the full variable domain reads DAMVIQNPRYQVTQFGKPVTLSCSQTLNHNVMYWYQQKSSQAPKLLFHYYDKDFNNEADTPDNFQSRRPNTSFCFLDIRSPGLGDTAMYLCATTIRTTGQETQYFGPGTRLLVL.

The sample holds one count of this clone. V is TRBV5-4 and J is TRBJ1-2; D is undetermined. The germline V gene encodes CDR1 SGHNT and CDR2 YYREEE (reference sequence). V lost 0 bases to trimming and J lost 3 bases, with 12 bases between them. This CDR3 is 15 amino acids long. This CDR3 is CASSLETRGYYGYTF. DNA of the CDR3: TGTGCCAGCAGCTTGGAAACTCGGGGATACTATGGCTACACCTTC.

J is TRBJ2-5 and V is TRBV5-1; TRBD1 agrees at 10 bases. Germline V gives CDR1 SGHRS, CDR2 YFSETQ. V lost 5 bases and J lost 0; bases outside the gene matches: 4. The CDR3 extends over 15 amino acids. This CDR3 reads CASRRQGAYQETQYF. The CDR3 DNA sequence: TGCGCCAGCAGGAGACAGGGGGCGTACCAAGAGACCCAGTACTTC.

The chain couples TRBV28 to TRBJ1-2; 8 nucleotides agree with TRBD1. The germline V gene has CDR1 MDHEN and CDR2 SYDVKM. The length of the CDR3 is 13 residues. V lost 4 bases to trimming and J lost 5 bases; unmatched junction nucleotides: 3. In nucleotides, the CDR3 is TGTGCCAGCAGTTCCACAGGGGGGTATGGCTACACCTTC. Translating it yields CASSSTGGYGYTF.